This T cell receptor (beta chain) derives from a study of blood T cell repertoires in COVID-19. Study-level background: The United States, Italy and Spain provided the acute and convalescent COVID-19 samples.

In germline, CDR1 is SGHNT, CDR2 YYREEE (reference sequence). V shed 7 bases, J shed 4 bases, and the junction held 7 bases outside the gene matches. This CDR3 has 14 residues. Across under 25 US areas, participants ranged in age from about 18 to 90 years. The table came from immunoSEQ multiplex PCR; TCRdb's copy has only in-frame clones and leaves some out. The sample lists about 170,000 clones; 75% to 90% were seen once. The TCR was taken from a woman younger than 30 who had recovered from COVID-19. The sequenced material came from PBMCs or T cells enriched from blood (not recorded which). The chain links TRBV5-4 to TRBJ2-1, with TRBD2 identical over 8 bases. The CDR3 sequence: CASRAGGRYNEQFF. DNA of the CDR3: TGTGCCAGCCGGGCGGGCGGGAGGTACAATGAGCAGTTCTTC.